The present T cell receptor beta chain was sequenced within a study of blood T cell repertoires in COVID-19. Study at large: There were acute and convalescent COVID-19 samples, and they came from the United States, Italy and Spain.

With 5 bases clipped from V and 5 bases from J, the junction kept 5 bases outside the gene matches. The CDR3 totals 14 residues. CDR1 LNHDA and CDR2 SQIVND come from the germline V gene (reference sequence). The table came from immunoSEQ multiplex PCR; TCRdb's copy has only in-frame clones and leaves some out. The sample records 200,000 to 250,000 clones, around 84% being singletons. Specimen: peripheral blood. The TCR was taken from a man aged 25-45 years with active or convalescent COVID-19. The rearrangement links TRBV19 to TRBJ2-2; 7 positions agree with TRBD1. Here the CDR3 DNA reads TGTGCCAGTAGTGGGCCAGGGGGTACCGGGGAGCTGTTTTTT. As protein: CASSGPGGTGELFF.